The 12 T cell receptor beta chains below come from one sample, sequenced in a study of blood T cells in healthy people across ages. For the second PCR, which ran for roughly 7 to 11 cycles, a sample-barcoded 5' primer and a J-beta primer mix were used. TCRdb passed the 5' RACE reads through MiXCR, listing each CDR3 protein once. The sample yields 1.5 million or so distinct CDR3 sequences, 40% to 45% seen once. Sequencing was done on a sample of blood. Receptors originate from a woman younger than 35 in good health.

This clonotype appeared a few times. The rearrangement links TRBV3-1 to TRBJ2-5; D is uncertain. The germline gives CDR1 LGHDT, CDR2 YNNKEL (reference sequence). The ends were cut back, 0 bases at V and 11 bases at J, with 16 bases in the middle. The CDR3 is 14 residues long. The CDR3 nucleotides read TGTGCCAGCAGCCAAGATCCCAACAGTTCTGCGCAGTACTTC. Translating it yields CASSQDPNSSAQYF.

The chain carries TRBV5-1 and TRBJ2-1, with 9 bases aligning to TRBD1. CDR1 and CDR2 from the germline V gene are SGHRS and YFSETQ. Trimming took 0 bases from V and 5 from J; bases not matched to a gene: 6. The CDR3 has 16 amino acids. The CDR3 coding sequence is TGCGCCAGCAGCTTGGCCTACAGGGGGCCTGACAATGAGCAGTTCTTC. It is translated as CASSLAYRGPDNEQFF.

This chain joins TRBV4-1 and TRBJ2-2; 8 nucleotides align to TRBD2. The CDR3 is made up of 17 amino acids. Germline CDR1 is MGHRA and CDR2 is YSYEKL. After removal of 0 bases from V and 5 bases from J, the junction contained 8 bases not matched to a gene. CDR3 DNA: TGCGCCAGCAGCCAAGATTACCCAGCGGGGGAGACCGGGGAGCTGTTTTTT. Its translation is CASSQDYPAGETGELFF.

The V and J genes are TRBV19 and TRBJ1-1, with D unresolved. V was trimmed by 5 bases and J by 2 bases, leaving 12 bases between them. This CDR3 is 14 amino acids long. Germline-derived CDR1 and CDR2 are LNHDA and SQIVND (reference sequence). In nucleotides, the CDR3 is TGTGCCAGTAGTCCCGCCCGTCGAAACACTGAAGCTTTCTTT. Protein product: CASSPARRNTEAFF.

This clonotype has a handful of counts. V is TRBV20-1 and J is TRBJ2-2, with D possibly being TRBD1 or TRBD2 (5 bases each). Between the trimmed V and J ends, which lost 6 bases and 6 bases, there was a span of 17 bases. The length of the CDR3 is 14 residues. Germline lookup yields CDR1 DFQATT and CDR2 SNEGSKA (reference sequence). The DNA for the CDR3 is TGCAGTGCGCGCGCGGCAGGGAGTGCCGGGGAGCTGTTTTTT. This sequence encodes CSARAAGSAGELFF.

For the CDR3, the DNA is TGTGCCAGCCTCCGGGGAAACGGGACAGATACGCAGTATTTT. This gives the protein CASLRGNGTDTQYF. The rearrangement links TRBV21-1 to TRBJ2-3; the table's D call TRBD1 went unverified against the DNA. TRBV21-1 is a pseudogene segment. This CDR3 has 14 amino acids.

The V call is TRBV20-1, the J call TRBJ2-5; 14 bases are shared with TRBD2. The assigned J gene may be wrong: the sequence end matches TRBJ2-7 better. CDR3 length: 14 residues. The germline V gene encodes CDR1 DFQATT and CDR2 SNEGSKA (reference sequence). The CDR3 sequence is CSAIGTSGSYEQYF. The CDR3 nucleotides are TGCAGTGCCATCGGGACTAGCGGGAGCTACGAGCAGTACTTC.

This clonotype turned up a few times. V and J are TRBV9 and TRBJ2-7; D assignment may be TRBD1 or TRBD2 (5 bases each). The CDR3 runs 13 residues. Germline V CDR1 and CDR2: SGDLS, YYNGEE. V lost 0 bases and J 6 bases, leaving 10 bases between the germline ends. DNA for the CDR3: TGTGCCAGCAGCGTAGTCACGGGGACCGAGCAGTACTTC. Encoded protein: CASSVVTGTEQYF.

This clonotype was seen a handful of times. This chain uses TRBV29-1 with TRBJ2-1, with TRBD2 as a possible D gene (6 bases). The CDR3 consists of 13 residues. Germline lookup yields CDR1 SQVTM and CDR2 ANQGSEA. The CDR3 protein is CTLSASAFNEQFF. Here the CDR3 DNA reads TGCACTCTCTCGGCTAGCGCATTTAATGAGCAGTTCTTC.

The chain has TRBV10-3 and TRBJ2-3, with D perhaps matching TRBD2 (7 bases). V lost 6 bases, J lost 4 bases, and 8 bases lay in between. CDR1 ENHRY and CDR2 SYGVKD come from the germline V gene. CDR3 length: 12 residues. The CDR3 loop is CAIRGGPDTQYF. The CDR3 nucleotides are TGTGCCATCAGGGGGGGGCCAGATACGCAGTATTTT.

The rearrangement links TRBV20-1 to TRBJ2-5, with 8 bases identical to TRBD1. With 5 bases clipped from V and 5 bases from J, the junction kept 16 bases outside the gene matches. The CDR3 is 16 residues long. From germline, CDR1 is DFQATT and CDR2 SNEGSKA (reference sequence). The CDR3, as DNA: TGCAGTGCTGGGAACCTCGCAGGGGGCAGGGGGGAGACCCAGTACTTC. Translated: CSAGNLAGGRGETQYF.

The CDR3 protein is CAIRKGQGPDQPQHF. The DNA of the CDR3 is TGTGCCATCAGAAAAGGACAGGGGCCAGATCAGCCCCAGCATTTT. V usage is TRBV10-3 and J usage is TRBJ1-5; 9 nucleotides match TRBD1. Germline CDR1 and CDR2: ENHRY and SYGVKD. After removal of 6 bases from V and 5 bases from J, the junction contained 8 bases not matched to a gene. This CDR3 has 15 amino acids.